This TCR beta chain stems from a study of blood T cell repertoires in COVID-19. Study-wide context: T cells, B-cell-depleted T cells, or PBMCs provided the cDNA or gDNA that served as material.

Original processing notes: Amplification from reference gene primers served as the basis for estimated nucleated cell counts. Profiling relied on immunoSEQ multiplex PCR, and the TCRdb table lists in-frame clones only, not all of them. V and J calls and clone size are given by that table; D and trimming were obtained from the DNA. The sample comprises fewer than 300,000 clones, 65% to 90% of which are singletons, and approximately 5% rests with the top ten. The CDR3 contains 15 residues. CDR1 is SGDLS and CDR2 is YYNGEE in the germline V gene. J gave up 6 bases and V 2 bases, and 9 bases lay outside the gene matches.

This TCR was sampled from a man aged 45-60 years with active or convalescent COVID-19. Input material: peripheral blood. V and J are TRBV9 and TRBJ1-1; TRBD1 agrees at 8 bases. The CDR3 nucleotides read TGTGCCAGCAGCGTGGGGTCAGGGGGCGACGCTGAAGCTTTCTTT. Encoded protein: CASSVGSGGDAEAFF.